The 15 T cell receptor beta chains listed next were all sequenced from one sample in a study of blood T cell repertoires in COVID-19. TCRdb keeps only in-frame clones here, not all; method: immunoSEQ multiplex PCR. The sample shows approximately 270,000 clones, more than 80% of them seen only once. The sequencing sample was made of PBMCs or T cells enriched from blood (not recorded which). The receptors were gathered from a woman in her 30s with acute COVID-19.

This chain's CDR3 is CASSLDLGGKNTEAFF. In DNA form, the CDR3 reads TGTGCCAGCAGCTTGGATCTAGGAGGAAAGAACACTGAAGCTTTCTTT. The gene calls are TRBV5-4 and TRBJ1-1; D not resolved. This CDR3 region has 16 residues. Per germline, CDR1 SGHNT and CDR2 YYREEE (reference sequence). V was clipped by 0 bases and J by 1 base, with 13 bases between them.

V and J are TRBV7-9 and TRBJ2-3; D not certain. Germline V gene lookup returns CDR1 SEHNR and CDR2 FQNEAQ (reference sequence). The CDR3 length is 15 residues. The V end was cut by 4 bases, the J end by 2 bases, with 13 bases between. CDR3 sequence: CASSSPELNTDTQYF. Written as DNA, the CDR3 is TGTGCCAGCAGCTCCCCGGAGCTTAACACAGATACGCAGTATTTT.

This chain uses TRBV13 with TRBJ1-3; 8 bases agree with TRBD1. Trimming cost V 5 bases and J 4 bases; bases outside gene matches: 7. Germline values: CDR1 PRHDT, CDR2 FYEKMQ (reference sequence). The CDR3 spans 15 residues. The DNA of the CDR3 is TGTGCCAGCAGCACCCGGACAGGGAACGGAAACACCATATATTTT. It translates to CASSTRTGNGNTIYF.

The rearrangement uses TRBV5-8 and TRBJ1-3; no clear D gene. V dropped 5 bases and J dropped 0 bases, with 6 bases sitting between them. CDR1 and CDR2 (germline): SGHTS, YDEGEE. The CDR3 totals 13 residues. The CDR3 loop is CASRVSSGNTIYF. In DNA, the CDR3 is TGTGCCAGCAGAGTTAGCTCTGGAAACACCATATATTTT.

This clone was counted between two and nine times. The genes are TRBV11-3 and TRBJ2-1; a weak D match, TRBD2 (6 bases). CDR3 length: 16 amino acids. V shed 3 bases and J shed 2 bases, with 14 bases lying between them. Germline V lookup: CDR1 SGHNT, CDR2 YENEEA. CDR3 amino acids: CASSFNGGNPYNEQFF. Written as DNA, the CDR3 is TGTGCCAGCAGCTTCAACGGCGGGAATCCCTACAATGAGCAGTTCTTC.

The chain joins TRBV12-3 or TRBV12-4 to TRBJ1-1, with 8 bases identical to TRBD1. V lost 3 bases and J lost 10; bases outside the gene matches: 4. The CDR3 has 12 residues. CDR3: CASSFVGQGAFF. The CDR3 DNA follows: TGTGCCAGCAGTTTCGTCGGACAGGGAGCTTTCTTT.

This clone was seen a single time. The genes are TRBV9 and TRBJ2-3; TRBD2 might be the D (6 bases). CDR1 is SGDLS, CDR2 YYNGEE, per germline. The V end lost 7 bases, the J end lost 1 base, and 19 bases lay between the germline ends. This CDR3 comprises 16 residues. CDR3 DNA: TGTGCCAGCGGACACTCTAGCGTAATCGGCACAGATACGCAGTATTTT. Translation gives CASGHSSVIGTDTQYF.

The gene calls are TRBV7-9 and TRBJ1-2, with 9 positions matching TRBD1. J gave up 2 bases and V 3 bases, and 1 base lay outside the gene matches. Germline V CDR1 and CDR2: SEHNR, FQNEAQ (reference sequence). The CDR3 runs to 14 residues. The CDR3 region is CASSFGQGNYGYTF. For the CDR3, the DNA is TGTGCCAGCAGCTTCGGACAGGGGAACTATGGCTACACCTTC. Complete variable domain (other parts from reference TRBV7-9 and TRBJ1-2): DTGVSQNPRHKITKRGQNVTFRCDPISEHNRLYWYRQTLGQGPEFLTYFQNEAQLEKSRLLSDRFSAERPKGSFSTLEIQRTEQGDSAMYLCASSFGQGNYGYTFGSGTRLTVV.

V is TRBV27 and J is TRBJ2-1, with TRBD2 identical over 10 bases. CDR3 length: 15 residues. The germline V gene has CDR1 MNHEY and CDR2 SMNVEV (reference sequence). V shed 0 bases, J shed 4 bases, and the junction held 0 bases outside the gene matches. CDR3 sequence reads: CASSLSAGGYNEQFF. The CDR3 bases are TGTGCCAGCAGTTTATCAGCGGGAGGGTACAATGAGCAGTTCTTC.

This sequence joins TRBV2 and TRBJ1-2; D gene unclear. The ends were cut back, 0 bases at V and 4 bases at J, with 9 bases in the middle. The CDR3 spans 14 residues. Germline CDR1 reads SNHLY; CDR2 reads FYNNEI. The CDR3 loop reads CASSEAETFYGYTF. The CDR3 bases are TGTGCCAGCAGTGAAGCGGAGACGTTCTATGGCTACACCTTC.

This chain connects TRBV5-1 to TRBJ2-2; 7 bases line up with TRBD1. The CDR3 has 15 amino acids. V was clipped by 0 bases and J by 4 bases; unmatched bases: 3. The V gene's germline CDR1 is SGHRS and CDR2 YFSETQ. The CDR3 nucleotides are TGCGCCAGCAGCTTGGCAGGGGGTGGCACCGGGGAGCTGTTTTTT. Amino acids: CASSLAGGGTGELFF.

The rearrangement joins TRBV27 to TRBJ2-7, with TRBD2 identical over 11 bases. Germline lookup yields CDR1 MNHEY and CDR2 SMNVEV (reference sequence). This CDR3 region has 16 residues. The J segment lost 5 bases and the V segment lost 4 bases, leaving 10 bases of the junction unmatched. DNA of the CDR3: TGTGCCAGCAGTTGGGCCGGGACTAGCGGTTTGGACGAGCAGTACTTC. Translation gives CASSWAGTSGLDEQYF.

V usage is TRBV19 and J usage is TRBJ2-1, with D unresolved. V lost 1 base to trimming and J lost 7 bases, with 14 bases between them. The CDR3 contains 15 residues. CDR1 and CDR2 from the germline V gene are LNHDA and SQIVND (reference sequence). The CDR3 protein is CASSIAAHSENEQFF. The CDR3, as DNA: TGTGCCAGTAGTATAGCCGCTCACTCTGAAAATGAGCAGTTCTTC. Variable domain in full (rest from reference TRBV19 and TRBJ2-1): DGGITQSPKYLFRKEGQNVTLSCEQNLNHDAMYWYRQDPGQGLRLIYYSQIVNDFQKGDIAEGYSVSREKKESFPLTVTSAQKNPTAFYLCASSIAAHSENEQFFGPGTRLTVL.

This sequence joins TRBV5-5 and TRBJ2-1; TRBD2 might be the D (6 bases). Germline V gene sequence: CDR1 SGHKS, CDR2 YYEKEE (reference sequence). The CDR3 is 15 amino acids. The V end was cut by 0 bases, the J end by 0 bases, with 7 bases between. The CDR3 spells CASSLAAGSYNEQFF. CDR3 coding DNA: TGTGCCAGCAGCTTGGCAGCGGGCTCCTACAATGAGCAGTTCTTC.

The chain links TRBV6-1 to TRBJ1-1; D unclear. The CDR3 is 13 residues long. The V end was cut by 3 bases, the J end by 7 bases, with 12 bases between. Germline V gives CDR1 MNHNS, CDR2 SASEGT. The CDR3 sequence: CASSDYRLDEAFF. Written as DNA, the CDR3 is TGTGCCAGCAGTGATTATCGGCTAGATGAAGCTTTCTTT.